Presented here are 2 T cell receptor beta chains from one specimen sequenced in a study of control samples from healthy donors and cancer patients. Sequencing was performed with immunoSEQ multiplex PCR; in TCRdb, only in-frame clones are kept and a portion is missing. The profile covers around 190,000 clones, with more than 80% appearing a single time and 1.4% taken by the ten largest. Sequencing was carried out using blood. The source is a man aged 25-45 years in good health.

The chain combines TRBV7-7 with TRBJ2-2, with D unclear. Trimming pared 0 bases from V and 4 bases from J, leaving 6 bases between. This CDR3 region has 14 residues. The germline CDR1 and CDR2 sequences are SSHAT and FNYEAQ (reference sequence). The CDR3 reads CASSLALGTGELFF. The CDR3, as DNA: TGTGCCAGCAGCTTAGCGCTAGGCACCGGGGAGCTGTTTTTT.

This clone was seen once. J is TRBJ1-3 and V is TRBV9; D remains unclear. Germline V gives CDR1 SGDLS, CDR2 YYNGEE. The CDR3 is 15 amino acids. Trimming left V 4 bases short and J 0 bases short, with 11 bases between. The DNA of the CDR3 is TGTGCCAGCAGCTCCACCGTCGCCTCTGGAAACACCATATATTTT. It yields the protein CASSSTVASGNTIYF.